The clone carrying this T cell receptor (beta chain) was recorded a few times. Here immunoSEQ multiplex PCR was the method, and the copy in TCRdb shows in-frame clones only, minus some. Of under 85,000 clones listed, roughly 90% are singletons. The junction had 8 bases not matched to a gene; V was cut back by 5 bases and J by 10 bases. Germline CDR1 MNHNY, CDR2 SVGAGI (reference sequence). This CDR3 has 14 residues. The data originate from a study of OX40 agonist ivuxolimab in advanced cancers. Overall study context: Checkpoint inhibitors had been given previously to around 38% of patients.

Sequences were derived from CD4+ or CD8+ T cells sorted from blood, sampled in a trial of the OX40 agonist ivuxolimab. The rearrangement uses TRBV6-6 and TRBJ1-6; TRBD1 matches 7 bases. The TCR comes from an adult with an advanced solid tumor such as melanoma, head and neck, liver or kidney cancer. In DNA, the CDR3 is TGTGCCAGCAGTGTCGGGACAGCAGTCTCACCCCTCCACTTT. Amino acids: CASSVGTAVSPLHF.